This T cell receptor beta chain was captured in a study of glioma-infiltrating T cells. TCR alpha and beta CDR3 regions were amplified from RNA using iRepertoire nested multiplex PCR. TCRdb reanalysed the multiplex PCR reads using MiXCR and keeps one entry per CDR3 protein. The sample includes approximately 120,000 distinct CDR3 sequences, 20% to 25% seen only once; the top ten take 13% to 15%. The CDR3 is made up of 15 amino acids. Germline values: CDR1 SQVTM, CDR2 ANQGSEA. Trimming cost V 6 bases and J 2 bases; bases outside gene matches: 9. This sequence was found in a human donor with low-grade glioma or glioblastoma, undergoing nonglioma brain surgery, or in good health (not recorded which). The rearrangement uses TRBV29-1 and TRBJ2-3, with 9 positions matching TRBD1. The specimen was glioma tissue, nonneoplastic brain tissue, or PBMCs (not recorded which). CDR3 sequence: CSVLRNRGLTDTQYF. In nucleotides, the CDR3 is TGCAGCGTCCTAAGGAACAGGGGGCTCACAGATACGCAGTATTTT.